This T cell receptor beta chain was observed in a study of PD-1 blockade in classical Hodgkin lymphoma. Brentuximab vedotin exposure varied among the patients, all of whom had relapsed after autologous stem cell transplantation. Germline CDR1 reads SNHLY; CDR2 reads FYNNEI. The CDR3 is 15 amino acids. The V gene lost 6 bases and the J gene lost 2 bases, with 16 bases spanning the gap. Only in-frame clones appear in the TCRdb table, and some are missing; sequencing was by immunoSEQ multiplex PCR. The repertoire holds 50,000 or so clones, approximately 89% seen once, with about 10% in the top ten. The receptor's source is a human donor with classical Hodgkin lymphoma. The source was peripheral blood mononuclear cells (PBMCs), collected before the second cycle of nivolumab. The gene calls are TRBV2 and TRBJ1-1; weak D call: TRBD1 (6 bases). The DNA of the CDR3 is TGTGCCAGCAGGGTAGATGGACAGAGAAACACTGAAGCTTTCTTT. Encoded protein: CASRVDGQRNTEAFF.